What follows are 13 T cell receptor beta chains derived from one specimen sequenced in a study of early T cells in non-severe SARS-CoV-2 infection. TCRdb re-called the 5' RACE reads through MiXCR, storing one row per CDR3 protein. The data show tens of thousands of distinct CDR3 sequences, roughly a tenth seen once. The sequenced material came from whole blood. These receptors were taken from an adult who was a healthcare worker with PCR-confirmed SARS-CoV-2 infection or an uninfected control (not recorded which).

The V and J genes are TRBV20-1 and TRBJ1-3; possibly TRBD1 for D (6 bases). CDR1 and CDR2 (germline): DFQATT, SNEGSKA (reference sequence). Trimming pared 1 base from V and 1 base from J, leaving 8 bases between. This CDR3 is 14 amino acids long. DNA for the CDR3: TGCAGTGCTAGAGGGGGGGCTTCTGGAAACACCATATATTTT. Translated, it gives CSARGGASGNTIYF.

This clonotype was seen many times. The chain combines TRBV18 with TRBJ2-7; D uncertain. Germline-derived CDR1 and CDR2 are KGHSH and LQKENI. This CDR3 has 15 residues. Trimming removed 1 base at V and 0 bases at J, with 10 bases between. The CDR3 reads CASSPRPALSYEQYF. Here the CDR3 DNA reads TGTGCCAGCTCACCACGGCCGGCCCTCTCCTACGAGCAGTACTTC.

This clonotype was observed a few times. The genes are TRBV11-2 and TRBJ2-7; 10 bases are a match to TRBD1. The ends lost 5 bases at V and 5 bases at J; junction bases unmatched: 6. CDR1 and CDR2 from the germline V gene are SGHAT and FQNNGV. This CDR3 comprises 14 residues. The CDR3 loop is CASSTTGTGDEQYF. For the CDR3, the DNA is TGTGCCAGCAGCACCACCGGGACAGGGGACGAGCAGTACTTC.

This clonotype was seen ten or more times. The chain employs TRBV20-1 and TRBJ1-6; D is possibly TRBD1 (5 bases). Trimming took 3 bases from V and 2 from J, leaving 11 bases between them. The CDR3 totals 15 residues. Germline V gene lookup returns CDR1 DFQATT and CDR2 SNEGSKA (reference sequence). The CDR3 bases are TGCAGTGCTAGGGTCCCGGGACCCTATAATTCACCCCTCCACTTT. It encodes CSARVPGPYNSPLHF.

A few counts support this clonotype. CDR3 sequence (DNA): TGCGCCAGCAGCTTGGAATTACAAGAGACCCAGTACTTC. As protein: CASSLELQETQYF. The chain has TRBV5-1 and TRBJ2-5; no clear D gene. Trimming took off 0 bases at V and 2 bases at J, with 5 bases between the two ends. Germline CDR1 reads SGHRS; CDR2 reads YFSETQ. The CDR3 covers 13 residues.

This clonotype was detected many times. The V call is TRBV15, the J call TRBJ2-7; a possible D gene is TRBD1 (6 bases). The CDR3 extends over 13 amino acids. CDR1 LNHNV and CDR2 YYDKDF come from the germline V gene (reference sequence). The germline V and J ends were trimmed by 1 base and 3 bases, with 7 bases remaining between them. CDR3 sequence reads: CATSRVDSYEQYF. CDR3 sequence (DNA): TGTGCCACCAGCAGAGTGGACAGCTACGAGCAGTACTTC.

This clonotype was observed many times. The chain recombines TRBV30 with TRBJ1-5, with 7 nucleotides matching TRBD1. V was clipped by 2 bases and J by 0 bases; unmatched bases: 1. The CDR3 is made up of 14 amino acids. Germline V CDR1 and CDR2: GTSNPN, SVGIG (reference sequence). The CDR3 DNA reads TGTGCCTGGAGTTACAGGGGTAGCAATCAGCCCCAGCATTTT. This codes for CAWSYRGSNQPQHF.

This clonotype was picked up many times. The chain couples TRBV20-1 to TRBJ1-2; tentatively, D is TRBD1 (5 bases). Germline lookup yields CDR1 DFQATT and CDR2 SNEGSKA (reference sequence). The germline V and J ends were trimmed by 2 bases and 6 bases, with 10 bases remaining between them. This CDR3 is built from 12 residues. CDR3 protein: CSARYGGHGYTF. In nucleotides, the CDR3 is TGCAGTGCTAGATACGGGGGTCATGGCTACACCTTC.

This clonotype appeared many times. The CDR3 loop is CASSLAETVITMAGYTF. CDR3 nucleotide sequence: TGTGCCAGCAGCTTAGCAGAGACCGTGATAACTATGGCTGGCTACACCTTC. The rearrangement uses TRBV7-9 and TRBJ1-2; D ambiguous. V was pared by 0 bases and J by 7 bases, with 21 bases between. CDR1 SEHNR and CDR2 FQNEAQ come from the germline V gene (reference sequence). The CDR3 totals 17 residues.

This clonotype has a count of ten or more. The chain joins TRBV9 to TRBJ2-2; 8 nucleotides match TRBD2. CDR1 is SGDLS and CDR2 is YYNGEE in the germline V gene. This CDR3 region has 14 residues. Trimming at V came to 3 bases and at J to 6 bases, leaving 4 bases not matched to a gene. CDR3 coding DNA: TGTGCCAGCAGCGCCCGACTAGCGCCCGGGGAGCTGTTTTTT. This sequence encodes CASSARLAPGELFF.

This clonotype was observed many times. This rearrangement joins TRBV5-1 to TRBJ2-1, with 12 nucleotides matching TRBD1. CDR3 length: 16 residues. V trimming: 0 bases; J trimming: 10 bases; junction bases outside the gene matches: 8. Per germline, CDR1 SGHRS and CDR2 YFSETQ. Here the CDR3 reads CASSLVGTGGFNEQFF. CDR3 DNA sequence: TGCGCCAGCAGCTTGGTTGGGACAGGGGGCTTTAACGAGCAGTTCTTC.

This clonotype was picked up many times. The chain uses TRBV30 and TRBJ1-2, with D possibly TRBD1 on 6 matching bases. This CDR3 contains 15 residues. The germline V and J ends were trimmed by 0 bases and 3 bases, with 14 bases remaining between them. Germline V gene lookup returns CDR1 GTSNPN and CDR2 SVGIG (reference sequence). CDR3 residues: CAWSVRRAGDYGYTF. CDR3 bases: TGTGCCTGGAGTGTGCGCCGGGCAGGGGACTATGGCTACACCTTC.

The chain links TRBV7-9 to TRBJ2-1; possible D gene TRBD2, 5 bases. Trimming shortened V by 5 bases and J by 6 bases, and 14 bases separated the two germline ends. The CDR3 spans 14 residues. CDR1 and CDR2 from the germline V gene are SEHNR and FQNEAQ (reference sequence). CDR3 DNA: TGTGCCAGCAGCCTCGGTTGGGAGCCCAATGAGCAGTTCTTC. Protein product: CASSLGWEPNEQFF. The variable domain in full, completed from reference TRBV7-9 and TRBJ2-1, reads DTGVSQNPRHKITKRGQNVTFRCDPISEHNRLYWYRQTLGQGPEFLTYFQNEAQLEKSRLLSDRFSAERPKGSFSTLEIQRTEQGDSAMYLCASSLGWEPNEQFFGPGTRLTVL.